A selection of T cell receptor beta chains follows, all from one sample in a study of cytotoxic CD8 clonotypes in ibrutinib-treated CLL. Repertoires were generated with immunoSEQ multiplex PCR, while TCRdb's copy carries only in-frame clones and drops some. The sample consists of 40,000 to 55,000 clones, approximately 87% of them appearing once. The sequences come from PBMCs, collected after 24 months of ibrutinib treatment. These receptors were obtained from a human donor with chronic lymphocytic leukemia. The CDR3 runs from the conserved cysteine through the conserved F or W. The D gene is left open where the match is weak. The size field is filled for only some rows; it gives once, few, many or a size class.

abundance	d_gene	v_gene	j_gene	CDR3nt	CDR3aa
.	.	TRBV18	TRBJ1-2	TGTGCCAGCTCACTGGGGAACCATGGCTACACCTTC	CASSLGNHGYTF
.	.	TRBV4-3	TRBJ1-6	TGCGCCAGCAGCCAAGGACAGCAGAATTCACCCCTCCACTTT	CASSQGQQNSPLHF
.	.	TRBV5-4	TRBJ1-2	TGTGCCAGCAGCTATAGGACAGTCTATGGCTACACCTTC	CASSYRTVYGYTF
.	TRBD2	TRBV9	TRBJ2-7	TGTGCCAGCAGCGTAGTGGGCTCGGGGGGAGAGCAGTACTTC	CASSVVGSGGEQYF
.	TRBD1	TRBV23-1	TRBJ1-2	TGCGCCAGCAGTCAAACCCAACCTACCCGCAGGGGGGGCTATGGCTACACCTTC	CASSQTQPTRRGGYGYTF
.	.	TRBV7-3	TRBJ1-1	TGTGCCAGCAGCTTACACCCCGGGACCGTGAACTCTGAAGCTTTCTTT	CASSLHPGTVNSEAFF
few	.	TRBV10-3	TRBJ1-5	TGTGCCATCAGTGACCGGACAGCTAGCAATCAGCCCCAGCATTTT	CAISDRTASNQPQHF
.	TRBD2	TRBV7-9	TRBJ2-5	TGTGCCAGCAGACCCGAGGGAGGGAGAATGGAGACCCAGTACTTC	CASRPEGGRMETQYF
.	.	TRBV29-1	TRBJ2-1	TGCAGCGTTGTGGGAGTGCTGCTCAATGAGCAGTTCTTC	CSVVGVLLNEQFF
.	.	TRBV5-1	TRBJ2-7	TGCGCCAGCAGCTTGGGCCCCTATGGGGGAGGCTCCTACGAGCAGTACTTC	CASSLGPYGGGSYEQYF
.	TRBD1	TRBV30	TRBJ2-7	TGTGCCTGGAGTGCCCGACAGGGAAGCTCCTACGAGCAGTACTTC	CAWSARQGSSYEQYF
.	.	TRBV5-5	TRBJ2-1	TGTGCCAGCAGCTTGGTGCAGGGTGAGCAGTTCTTC	CASSLVQGEQFF
.	.	TRBV11-2	TRBJ2-2	TGTGCCAGCAGCTTAGAGGGGGGCGCATCCGGGGAGCTGTTTTTT	CASSLEGGASGELFF
few	.	TRBV27	TRBJ2-1	TGTGCCAGCAGTTTATTAGGACACGCCTCCTTCAGTGGGACCTACAATGAGCAGTTCTTC	CASSLLGHASFSGTYNEQFF
.	.	TRBV29-1	TRBJ1-2	TGCAGCGGCCGTTCCGGGTCCCCCAGCGGATACACCTTC	CSGRSGSPSGYTF
.	.	TRBV10-3	TRBJ1-1	TGTGCCATCAGGAGGGATGAGGGTTTGAACACTGAAGCTTTCTTT	CAIRRDEGLNTEAFF
.	TRBD2	TRBV5-6	TRBJ2-7	TGTGCCAGCAGCTTGGTTTCTGTTTGGGCGGGAGGCCACGAGCAGTACTTC	CASSLVSVWAGGHEQYF
.	TRBD1	TRBV30	TRBJ1-1	TGTGCCTGGAGTCGTGACAGGGGGGGTACTGAAGCTTTCTTT	CAWSRDRGGTEAFF
once	TRBD2	TRBV5-1	TRBJ2-7	TGCGCCAGCAGCTTGGGGGGACTAGCGGTTTCCTCCTACGAGCAGTACTTC	CASSLGGLAVSSYEQYF
.	TRBD1	TRBV2	TRBJ1-1	TGTGCCAGCAGTGTAGACAGGGGTGAAGCTTTCTTT	CASSVDRGEAFF
few	.	TRBV18	TRBJ2-7	TGTGCCAGCTCACCAGGGACCCGTGGTACCGAGCAGTACTTC	CASSPGTRGTEQYF
.	.	TRBV5-4	TRBJ1-1	TGTGCCAGCAGCTTGGGAAGGGGGGACACTGAAGCTTTCTTT	CASSLGRGDTEAFF
few	TRBD1	TRBV5-5	TRBJ1-4	TGTGCCAGCAGCTCTGGACAGGGCTCGGCGGTTGAAAAACTGTTTTTT	CASSSGQGSAVEKLFF
few	.	TRBV5-1	TRBJ2-7	TGCGCCAGCAGCACACCCTACGAGCAGTACTTC	CASSTPYEQYF